This T cell receptor (beta chain) was identified in a study of identical twins. About this clonotype itself: Its cognate antigen is unknown.

Study-wide results and limits: Reduced insertions were recorded for abundant cord blood beta clonotypes, with no such pattern in memory repertoires. Invariant T cells like MAIT and iNKT could partly confound the zero-insertion analyses.

Unmatched junction bases numbered 10, after V lost 2 bases and J lost 3 bases. CDR1 is SGHTA and CDR2 is FQGNSA in the germline V gene. CDR3 size: 17 residues. A universal primer site was added by template switching, and unique molecular identifiers were carried by the cDNA. TCRdb reprocessed the 5' RACE reads via MiXCR and lists one record per CDR3 protein. The table includes about 900,000 distinct CDR3 sequences, about 12% detected once. Separately, the same data were catalogued under a study of yellow fever vaccine responses in identical twins.

Material: PBMCs. This rearrangement joins TRBV7-2 to TRBJ2-5, with TRBD2 matching over 9 bases. This clonotype was sampled from a woman younger than 35 in good health. The CDR3 protein is CASSLMLGLAGKETQYF. Written as DNA, the CDR3 is TGTGCCAGCAGCTTAATGTTAGGGCTAGCGGGAAAAGAGACCCAGTACTTC.